This T cell receptor (beta chain) was profiled in a study of spatial heterogeneity in lung cancer. General study results and limits: How many expanded intratumoral alpha and beta TCRs were present tracked the tumor mutation count, which was a count of nonsynonymous mutations.

This CDR3 spans 15 amino acids. Germline V gene data show CDR1 as MNHEY and CDR2 as SMNVEV (reference sequence). This clonotype was observed many times. What it recognizes is unknown. This clone may be a read error of a much larger clone one base away. As for time point: sample taken at primary tumor resection. Material for sequencing was whole RNA from tumor, nontumor lung or frozen PBMC, left unsorted. TCRdb called the 5' RACE reads again in MiXCR, with one record for every CDR3 protein. Here the sample spans about 3,500 distinct CDR3 sequences, around 5% being singletons. The receptor was derived from a female donor with early-stage non-small cell lung cancer. The V and J genes are TRBV27 and TRBJ2-2; 8 nucleotides agree with TRBD2. Specimen: lung tumor tissue, collected at surgery. The CDR3 coding sequence is TGTGCCAGCATCCCGGGAGGGGCGAACACCGGGGAGCTGCTTTTT. Its translation is CASIPGGANTGELLF.